These 7 T cell receptor beta chains originate from one sample sequenced in a study of blood T cell repertoires in COVID-19. Assay used: immunoSEQ multiplex PCR; TCRdb lists only in-frame clones, some missing. The sample includes more than 350,000 clones, approximately 87% of them seen just once. Source material: PBMCs or T cells enriched from blood (not recorded which). These receptors were taken from a woman aged 45-65 years who had recovered from COVID-19.

The V and J genes are TRBV19 and TRBJ2-6; D is perhaps TRBD2 (6 bases). V lost 2 bases and J 0 bases, leaving 17 bases between the germline ends. The CDR3 totals 19 residues. The germline CDR1 and CDR2 sequences are LNHDA and SQIVND (reference sequence). CDR3 nucleotides: TGTGCCAGTAGTATACGGGGGTTCATACTGGTCTCTGGGGCCAACGTCCTGACTTTC. Translating gives CASSIRGFILVSGANVLTF. The variable domain in full, with the rest retrieved from reference TRBV19 and TRBJ2-6, is DGGITQSPKYLFRKEGQNVTLSCEQNLNHDAMYWYRQDPGQGLRLIYYSQIVNDFQKGDIAEGYSVSREKKESFPLTVTSAQKNPTAFYLCASSIRGFILVSGANVLTFGAGSRLTVL.

This chain joins TRBV11-3 and TRBJ2-1; D unresolved. The germline V gene encodes CDR1 SGHNT and CDR2 YENEEA. Trimming cost V 1 base and J 5 bases, with 6 bases left between them. The CDR3 totals 13 residues. The CDR3 region has the DNA TGTGCCAGCAGCTTAGTTGAGAACAATGAGCAGTTCTTC. Translating it yields CASSLVENNEQFF.

The chain joins TRBV28 to TRBJ1-1, with D tentatively TRBD1 (6 bases). The V gene's germline CDR1 is MDHEN and CDR2 SYDVKM. CDR3 length equals 14 residues. V lost 7 bases, J lost 0 bases, and 12 bases lay in between. CDR3 DNA: TGTGCCAGCATTGAACAGGGTATGAACACTGAAGCTTTCTTT. Its translation: CASIEQGMNTEAFF.

With respect to this clone: The same CDR3 is also encoded by other DNA sequences in this sample. The chain has TRBV12-3 or TRBV12-4 and TRBJ1-2; D possibly corresponds to TRBD1 (5 bases). V was shortened by 6 bases and J by 5 bases, with 7 bases between the two germline ends. The CDR3 spans 11 residues. The CDR3 DNA reads as TGTGCCAGCAGCTCAGGGTATGGCTACACCTTC. This translates into CASSSGYGYTF.

This chain joins TRBV27 and TRBJ1-4; 9 positions agree with TRBD1. CDR3 length: 14 amino acids. In germline, CDR1 is MNHEY, CDR2 SMNVEV (reference sequence). The ends lost 6 bases at V and 7 bases at J; junction bases unmatched: 6. CDR3 in amino acids: CASRGQGRAEKLFF. The CDR3 nucleotides read TGTGCCAGCAGGGGACAGGGCAGGGCTGAAAAACTGTTTTTT.

The chain employs TRBV27 and TRBJ1-4; D remains ambiguous. V dropped 6 bases and J dropped 4 bases, with 15 bases sitting between them. In germline, CDR1 is MNHEY, CDR2 SMNVEV (reference sequence). This CDR3 comprises 15 residues. The CDR3 DNA follows: TGTGCCAGCAGCAAGCCGGGAAGAGATAATGAAAAACTGTTTTTT. Translated: CASSKPGRDNEKLFF.

V and J are TRBV7-9 and TRBJ2-1, with D possibly matching TRBD1 (5 bases). CDR3 length: 15 amino acids. Trimming took off 2 bases at V and 9 bases at J, with 17 bases between the two ends. Looked up from germline, CDR1 is SEHNR and CDR2 is FQNEAQ (reference sequence). The chain's CDR3 is CASSLPNLRGLEQFF. CDR3 sequence (DNA): TGTGCCAGCAGCTTACCTAATTTAAGGGGCCTTGAGCAGTTCTTC.